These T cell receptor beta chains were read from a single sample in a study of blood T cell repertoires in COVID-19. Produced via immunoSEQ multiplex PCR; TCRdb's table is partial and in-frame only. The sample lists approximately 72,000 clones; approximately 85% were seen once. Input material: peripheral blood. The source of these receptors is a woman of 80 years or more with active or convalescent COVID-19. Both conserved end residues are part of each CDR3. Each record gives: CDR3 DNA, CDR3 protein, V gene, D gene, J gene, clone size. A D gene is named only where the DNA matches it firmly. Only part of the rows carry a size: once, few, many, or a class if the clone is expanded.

TGTGCCAGCACCCCATACCAGGCCAGTTACGAGCAGTACTTC CASTPYQASYEQYF TRBV7-2 . TRBJ2-7 once
TGTGCCAGCAGCCAATCAGGGGATTCACCCCTCCACTTT CASSQSGDSPLHF TRBV16 . TRBJ1-6 .
TGTGCCAGCAGCCCAGGACAGCTCTCCTATAATTCACCCCTCCACTTT CASSPGQLSYNSPLHF TRBV7-6 . TRBJ1-6 .
TGTGCCAGTACCATCGGGGGACCGAACACCGGGGAGCTGTTTTTT CASTIGGPNTGELFF TRBV19 . TRBJ2-2 .
TGTGCCAGCAGTTTATTGACAGGGAGTTCTGGAAACACCATATATTTT CASSLLTGSSGNTIYF TRBV28 TRBD1 TRBJ1-3 .
TGTGCCAGCTCTCAAACAGCCCTGACCTACGAGCAGTACTTC CASSQTALTYEQYF TRBV18 . TRBJ2-7 .
TGTGCCAGCAGCGCTCACGGGGCCTACGAGCAGTACTTC CASSAHGAYEQYF TRBV6-6 . TRBJ2-7 .
TGTGCCAGCACTGGGGGCTCCGGGGGCTACACCTTC CASTGGSGGYTF TRBV2 . TRBJ1-2 .
TGTGCCAGCAGTCTGGACAGGGCAGCTTCACCCCTCCACTTT CASSLDRAASPLHF TRBV27 TRBD1 TRBJ1-6 .
TGTGCCAGCAGCGTTCAGGGGGCAACAGATACGCAGTATTTT CASSVQGATDTQYF TRBV9 TRBD1 TRBJ2-3 few
TGTGCCAGTAGTATAGTCCCAAGCACAGATACGCAGTATTTT CASSIVPSTDTQYF TRBV19 . TRBJ2-3 .
TGTGCCAGCAGTTTAATTAGGTGGGGACAGGGGGAAAATCAGCCCCAGCATTTT CASSLIRWGQGENQPQHF TRBV28 TRBD1 TRBJ1-5 .
TGCGCCAGCAGCCAAGTAGGTAGCGGGGCGCTCACCGGGGAGCTGTTTTTT CASSQVGSGALTGELFF TRBV4-1 TRBD2 TRBJ2-2 .
TGTGCCAGCAGTGTCGGTCTAGCGGGGTACACCGGGGAGCTGTTTTTT CASSVGLAGYTGELFF TRBV2 TRBD2 TRBJ2-2 .
TGTGCCAGCAGCGACAGGGCGACAATCACCGGGGAGCTGTTTTTT CASSDRATITGELFF TRBV5-4 TRBD1 TRBJ2-2 .
TGTGCCAGTAGTATAGACTCCCGGTCTGGAAACACCATATATTTT CASSIDSRSGNTIYF TRBV19 . TRBJ1-3 .
TGCGCCAGCAGCCAGGCAGACAATCAGCCCCAGCATTTT CASSQADNQPQHF TRBV4-1 . TRBJ1-5 .
TGTGCCAGCACCCCACATGCGGGGGTCCAAGAGACCCAGTACTTC CASTPHAGVQETQYF TRBV6-5 TRBD2 TRBJ2-5 .